This T cell receptor (beta chain) was profiled in a study of shared clonotypes between healthy human individuals. Background on the study: Every donor yielded three CD4 naive, three CD4 memory, two CD8 naive and one CD8 memory plate.

On this clone itself: What it recognizes is unknown.

This CDR3 spans 14 amino acids. V lost 5 bases and J lost 4; bases outside the gene matches: 6. CDR1 is SEHNR, CDR2 FQNEAQ, per germline (reference sequence). Selected positively for CCR7 and CD45RO-negative, naive CD8 cells excluded terminally differentiated effector memory CD45RA+ cells. Regarding the study as a whole: The genetic and exposure-history diversity represented was limited by few donors. Large sequencing depth failed to make sorted-subset sequencing complete, rarefaction showed. Larger estimated richness was generally seen in naive subsets than in memory subsets.

TCRdb keeps only in-frame clones here, not all; method: immunoSEQ multiplex PCR. The table shows nearly 600,000 clones, with around 95% occurring only once. Sequencing was performed on naive CD8+ T cells sorted from blood. This receptor was taken from a woman aged 25 to 39 in good health. The chain couples TRBV7-9 to TRBJ2-3, with 7 bases aligning to TRBD2. The CDR3 DNA is TGTGCCAGCAGCCAAGCGGGACTTGCAGATACGCAGTATTTT. Translating it yields CASSQAGLADTQYF.